These 29 T cell receptor beta chains share one sample of origin, sequenced in a study of shared clonotypes between healthy human individuals. It was CD45RO-negative cells, positively selected for CCR7, that made up naive CD8 cells, with terminally differentiated effector memory CD45RA+ cells excluded. Sequencing used immunoSEQ multiplex PCR; TCRdb keeps in-frame clones, though not all of them. The table shows millions of clones, with approximately 94% occurring only once. Sequenced material: naive CD8+ T cells from PBMCs. The receptors stem from a man between 18 and 35 years old in good health. Some clones in this sample may be carry-over from other donors' samples.

Regarding this clone: This sample also contains other DNA sequences that code for the same CDR3. The chain employs TRBV5-6 and TRBJ2-2; the D is unclear. Per germline, CDR1 SGHDT and CDR2 YYEEEE. V lost 2 bases and J lost 6, with 5 bases in between. The CDR3 extends over 12 amino acids. The CDR3 loop reads CASSLGAGELFF. The CDR3 coding sequence is TGTGCCAGCAGCTTAGGCGCCGGGGAGCTGTTTTTT.

The chain is built from TRBV7-3 and TRBJ2-5, with D hard to call. The CDR3 totals 16 residues. The germline V and J ends were trimmed by 1 base and 4 bases, with 16 bases remaining between them. CDR1 SGHTA and CDR2 FQGTGA come from the germline V gene. CDR3 sequence: CASSLRPTATRETQYF. DNA of the CDR3: TGTGCCAGCAGCTTAAGGCCGACGGCCACCAGAGAGACCCAGTACTTC. The variable domain in full, completed from reference TRBV7-3 and TRBJ2-5, reads GAGVSQTPSNKVTEKGKYVELRCDPISGHTALYWYRQSLGQGPEFLIYFQGTGAADDSGLPNDRFFAVRPEGSVSTLKIQRTERGDSAVYLCASSLRPTATRETQYFGPGTRLLVL.

V and J are TRBV9 and TRBJ2-5; 15 bases agree with TRBD2. The junction had 9 bases not matched to a gene; V was cut back by 4 bases and J by 5 bases. CDR1 and CDR2 (germline): SGDLS, YYNGEE. The CDR3 loop spans 17 amino acids. The CDR3 nucleotides are TGTGCCAGCAGCCCGCGGGGACTAGCGGGAGGAATGGAGACCCAGTACTTC. Residues: CASSPRGLAGGMETQYF.

This rearrangement joins TRBV7-3 to TRBJ2-1; a weak D match, TRBD2 (6 bases). The V and J ends lost 5 bases and 1 base respectively, with 21 bases between them. Per germline, CDR1 SGHTA and CDR2 FQGTGA. This CDR3 has 18 amino acids. CDR3 bases: TGTGCCAGCAGCCCCAGACCACTAGCAGACCTTTCCTACAATGAGCAGTTCTTC. Encoded protein: CASSPRPLADLSYNEQFF. Looking up the rest from reference TRBV7-3 and TRBJ2-1 gives the full variable domain: GAGVSQTPSNKVTEKGKYVELRCDPISGHTALYWYRQSLGQGPEFLIYFQGTGAADDSGLPNDRFFAVRPEGSVSTLKIQRTERGDSAVYLCASSPRPLADLSYNEQFFGPGTRLTVL.

This clone appeared a single time. V is TRBV21-1 and J is TRBJ1-1. TRBV21-1 is labeled a pseudogene. This CDR3 contains 13 residues. CDR3 sequence: CASSSHRGFEAFF. CDR3 in DNA: TGTGCCAGCTCGTCTCATCGGGGCTTTGAAGCTTTCTTT.

J is TRBJ1-4 and V is TRBV7-7; TRBD1 is a possible D gene (5 bases). Germline CDR1 and CDR2: SSHAT and FNYEAQ (reference sequence). With 1 base removed from V and 10 bases from J, the gap between germline ends came to 13 bases. This CDR3 has 14 amino acids. CDR3 region: CASSLEGPRGKLFF. The DNA of the CDR3 is TGTGCCAGCAGCTTAGAGGGGCCAAGGGGAAAACTGTTTTTT.

The chain uses TRBV4-3 and TRBJ2-1; a possible D gene is TRBD2 (6 bases). CDR1 is LGHNA, CDR2 YSLEER, per germline. The CDR3 is made up of 15 amino acids. V was pared by 3 bases and J by 5 bases, with 14 bases between. The CDR3 sequence is CASSHRRGGHNEQFF. CDR3 coding DNA: TGCGCCAGCAGCCACCGTCGCGGAGGGCACAATGAGCAGTTCTTC.

The chain recombines TRBV5-6 with TRBJ1-1; 8 bases are shared with TRBD1. The V and J ends lost 2 bases and 1 base, in that order; junction bases with no gene match: 7. The CDR3 is 16 amino acids. Germline V gives CDR1 SGHDT, CDR2 YYEEEE. The CDR3 DNA sequence: TGTGCCAGCAGCTTTAGGGCAGGGGGCGGGAACACTGAAGCTTTCTTT. It specifies CASSFRAGGGNTEAFF.

The CDR3 DNA is TGCGCCAGCAGCTTGGTGGGGGCCCTTAATGAAAAACTGTTTTTT. Its translation: CASSLVGALNEKLFF. The chain links TRBV5-1 to TRBJ1-4; possible D gene TRBD1, 6 bases. The germline CDR1 and CDR2 sequences are SGHRS and YFSETQ. The CDR3 has 15 residues. V gave up 0 bases and J gave up 4 bases, with 10 bases separating them.

The chain joins TRBV6-5 to TRBJ2-5; D remains ambiguous. The CDR3 has 14 amino acids. V was shortened by 1 base and J by 3 bases, with 9 bases between the two germline ends. Germline assignment: CDR1 MNHEY and CDR2 SVGAGI. CDR3 sequence: CASSYFLGEETQYF. The CDR3 DNA sequence: TGTGCCAGCAGTTACTTCCTTGGGGAAGAGACCCAGTACTTC.

This clone showed up just once. This rearrangement joins TRBV6-1 to TRBJ2-1; D is unresolved. This CDR3 is built from 14 residues. The V end lost 3 bases, the J end lost 4 bases, and 10 bases lay between the germline ends. In germline, CDR1 is MNHNS, CDR2 SASEGT. The chain's CDR3 is CASSDSHPYNEQFF. As DNA, the CDR3 is TGTGCCAGCAGTGATTCGCACCCATACAATGAGCAGTTCTTC.

The chain links TRBV5-6 to TRBJ2-7; 9 nucleotides align to TRBD1. The ends lost 4 bases at V and 3 bases at J; junction bases unmatched: 5. The germline gives CDR1 SGHDT, CDR2 YYEEEE. The CDR3 is 14 amino acids. The CDR3 region is CASSAGTGYYEQYF. The CDR3 DNA follows: TGTGCCAGCAGCGCAGGGACAGGGTACTACGAGCAGTACTTC.

This sequence joins TRBV7-6 and TRBJ2-4; no definite D call. Trimming shortened V by 3 bases and J by 0 bases, and 12 bases separated the two germline ends. CDR3 length: 16 amino acids. Per germline, CDR1 SGHVS and CDR2 FNYEAQ. The CDR3 loop reads CASSFLAAEAKNIQYF. The DNA for the CDR3 is TGTGCCAGCAGCTTTCTCGCGGCCGAAGCCAAAAACATTCAGTACTTC.

This chain uses TRBV27 with TRBJ1-3; no clear D. V lost 0 bases and J lost 3, with 6 bases in between. Germline lookup yields CDR1 MNHEY and CDR2 SMNVEV (reference sequence). The CDR3 spans 14 residues. The CDR3 nucleotides are TGTGCCAGCAGTTTATCGAATCGTGGAAACACCATATATTTT. Translated, it gives CASSLSNRGNTIYF.

The chain has TRBV2 and TRBJ2-7, with D tentatively TRBD1 (6 bases). Trimming stripped 5 bases from V and 0 bases from J, with 17 bases between. The germline gives CDR1 SNHLY, CDR2 FYNNEI. The CDR3 runs to 16 residues. In nucleotides, the CDR3 is TGTGCCAGCAGTTTTCCTACGGGACAACCCTCCTACGAGCAGTACTTC. Residues: CASSFPTGQPSYEQYF.

This clone has just one count. The chain uses TRBV9 and TRBJ2-1; 11 nucleotides line up with TRBD2. Trimming removed 5 bases from V and 8 bases from J; junction bases left unmatched: 12. Germline V lookup: CDR1 SGDLS, CDR2 YYNGEE. CDR3 length equals 16 residues. The CDR3: CASSFSPSGRMDEQFF. The CDR3 nucleotides are TGTGCCAGCAGTTTTTCCCCTAGCGGGAGGATGGATGAGCAGTTCTTC.

The table lists this clone with a few counts. The chain links TRBV27 to TRBJ1-1; 9 nucleotides match TRBD1. V gave up 5 bases and J gave up 4 bases; unmatched junction bases: 5. The CDR3 sequence is 14 residues long. Germline CDR1 reads MNHEY; CDR2 reads SMNVEV (reference sequence). The CDR3 protein is CASSVTGGSTEAFF. DNA for the CDR3: TGTGCCAGCAGTGTAACAGGGGGCAGCACTGAAGCTTTCTTT.

CDR3 DNA: TGTGCCAGCAGCCCCACTAGCACGATCTACAATGAGCAGTTCTTC. Its translation: CASSPTSTIYNEQFF. The rearrangement uses TRBV28 and TRBJ2-1; D might be TRBD2 (6 bases). Germline V gives CDR1 MDHEN, CDR2 SYDVKM. CDR3 length: 15 amino acids. Trimming took off 6 bases at V and 3 bases at J, with 15 bases between the two ends.

V and J are TRBV4-1 and TRBJ2-6; D not certain. Germline V lookup: CDR1 MGHRA, CDR2 YSYEKL. This CDR3 has 14 residues. V was trimmed by 5 bases and J by 4 bases, leaving 9 bases between them. For the CDR3, the DNA is TGCGCCAGCAGCTTAGGACCCGGGGCCAACGTCCTGACTTTC. Its translation: CASSLGPGANVLTF.

V usage is TRBV4-2 and J usage is TRBJ1-3; D is ambiguous. V dropped 0 bases and J dropped 0 bases, with 6 bases sitting between them. The CDR3 length is 15 residues. CDR1 and CDR2 (germline): LGHNA, YNFKEQ. Written as DNA, the CDR3 is TGTGCCAGCAGCCAAGAGTTGTTCTCTGGAAACACCATATATTTT. It yields the protein CASSQELFSGNTIYF.

The CDR3 here is CASSLAKGYKNTEAFF. The CDR3 bases are TGTGCCAGCAGCTTAGCGAAGGGTTACAAGAACACTGAAGCTTTCTTT. The chain joins TRBV11-2 to TRBJ1-1; no firm D call. The ends were cut back, 1 base at V and 1 base at J, with 13 bases in the middle. The CDR3 has 16 amino acids. Germline V lookup: CDR1 SGHAT, CDR2 FQNNGV.

The chain carries TRBV2 and TRBJ2-1; 12 bases align to TRBD2. V dropped 4 bases and J dropped 1; count of bases not matched to a gene: 11. From germline, CDR1 is SNHLY and CDR2 FYNNEI. The CDR3 is 19 residues long. Here the CDR3 DNA reads TGTGCCAGCAGTGTTCAAATGACTAGCGGGAGATCGTCCTACAATGAGCAGTTCTTC. Translation: CASSVQMTSGRSSYNEQFF.

The chain carries TRBV19 and TRBJ1-1; D is possibly TRBD1 (5 bases). With 4 bases removed from V and 1 base from J, the gap between germline ends came to 10 bases. Germline assignment: CDR1 LNHDA and CDR2 SQIVND (reference sequence). This CDR3 is 14 amino acids long. In DNA, the CDR3 is TGTGCCAGTAGTAAGGGGACGGGGAACACTGAAGCTTTCTTT. Its protein is CASSKGTGNTEAFF.

A single count supports this clone. The chain recombines TRBV25-1 with TRBJ2-3, with 10 bases identical to TRBD2. Per germline, CDR1 MGHDK and CDR2 SYGVNS. CDR3 length: 17 amino acids. J was trimmed by 0 bases and V by 2 bases; bases with no gene match: 5. CDR3 sequence (DNA): TGTGCCAGCAGTGAAAAACTAGCGGGACCGAGCACAGATACGCAGTATTTT. Translation: CASSEKLAGPSTDTQYF.

The chain combines TRBV19 with TRBJ2-1; perhaps D is TRBD1 or TRBD2 (6 bases each). CDR1 and CDR2 from the germline V gene are LNHDA and SQIVND (reference sequence). The V end lost 3 bases, the J end lost 8 bases, and 17 bases lay between the germline ends. The CDR3 has 15 amino acids. This CDR3 is CASSIAGQLLDEQFF. CDR3 nucleotide sequence: TGTGCCAGTAGTATCGCGGGACAACTCTTGGATGAGCAGTTCTTC.

The rearrangement links TRBV13 to TRBJ2-3; 9 positions agree with TRBD1. There are 16 residues in the CDR3. Germline-derived CDR1 and CDR2 are PRHDT and FYEKMQ (reference sequence). V lost 2 bases to trimming and J lost 2 bases; unmatched junction nucleotides: 5. CDR3 loop: CASSLRQGEYTDTQYF. CDR3 nucleotide sequence: TGTGCCAGCAGCTTACGACAGGGGGAGTACACAGATACGCAGTATTTT.

The V gene is TRBV28, the J gene TRBJ2-7; D might be TRBD1 or TRBD2, each matching 5 bases. Germline V gives CDR1 MDHEN, CDR2 SYDVKM. Trimming took off 2 bases at V and 2 bases at J, with 16 bases between the two ends. This CDR3 comprises 16 residues. CDR3 region: CASSLVRGRNTYEQYF. CDR3 nucleotides: TGTGCCAGCAGTTTAGTACGGGGCCGCAATACCTACGAGCAGTACTTC.

Details on this clone: One end of the junction does not line up with germline, which may come from a read error. The rearrangement joins TRBV11-2 to TRBJ2-7; D perhaps matches TRBD1 (6 bases). Germline V gene lookup returns CDR1 SGHAT and CDR2 FQNNGV. CDR3 length: 16 amino acids. The CDR3 here is CASTLGRHRVLGEQYF. The CDR3 nucleotides read TGTGCCAGCACCTTAGGCAGGCACAGGGTTCTAGGGGAGCAGTACTTC.

The chain uses TRBV4-1 and TRBJ1-4; 11 bases map to TRBD1. V was clipped by 2 bases and J by 3 bases; unmatched bases: 5. The CDR3 sequence is 17 residues long. CDR1 is MGHRA, CDR2 YSYEKL, per germline. The DNA for the CDR3 is TGCGCCAGCAGCCAAAGGACAGGGGGCGCCGCTAATGAAAAACTGTTTTTT. It encodes CASSQRTGGAANEKLFF.